The next 10 T cell receptor beta chains were all read from a single sample in a study of blood T cell repertoires in COVID-19 (dated by TCRdb to the early 2020s). The method was the immunoSEQ multiplex PCR assay. This immuneACCESS table, as held by TCRdb, lists in-frame sequences with V and J called but not all clones. Of the missing ones, under half trace to an unresolved V gene in checked studies; the others have no known cause. Here the sample has 60,000 to 75,000 clones; 88% occur a single time. The ten largest clonotypes hold under 6% of the sample. The sample consisted of peripheral blood. The origin of the receptors is a human donor in a cohort sampled during active COVID-19.

This chain joins TRBV5-1 and TRBJ2-3; a weak D match, TRBD2 (6 bases). The CDR3 spans 15 residues. V was trimmed by 0 bases and J by 5 bases, leaving 13 bases between them. Germline V gene data show CDR1 as SGHRS and CDR2 as YFSETQ. CDR3 in DNA: TGCGCCAGCAGCTTGGGGGTGGGAGGTGAAGATACGCAGTATTTT. This translates into CASSLGVGGEDTQYF.

The V and J genes are TRBV5-1 and TRBJ2-3; 11 bases are a match to TRBD2. Per germline, CDR1 SGHRS and CDR2 YFSETQ. There are 16 residues in the CDR3. The V segment lost 4 bases and the J segment 5 bases; nucleotides outside the gene matches: 9. The CDR3 here is CASSPLAGGSGDTQYF. DNA for the CDR3: TGCGCCAGCAGCCCGCTAGCGGGAGGATCGGGAGATACGCAGTATTTT. Full variable domain (rest looked up from reference TRBV5-1 and TRBJ2-3): KAGVTQTPRYLIKTRGQQVTLSCSPISGHRSVSWYQQTPGQGLQFLFEYFSETQRNKGNFPGRFSGRQFSNSRSEMNVSTLELGDSALYLCASSPLAGGSGDTQYFGPGTRLTVL.

This clone was detected only once. The chain joins TRBV27 to TRBJ1-1; 7 positions agree with TRBD1. Germline CDR1 and CDR2: MNHEY and SMNVEV (reference sequence). The CDR3 is 14 amino acids. Germline trimming cut 5 bases from V and 1 base from J; bases unmatched to any gene: 4. The CDR3 loop reads CASSPGTANTEAFF. The CDR3 coding sequence is TGTGCCAGCAGTCCCGGGACAGCGAACACTGAAGCTTTCTTT.

The chain joins TRBV5-1 to TRBJ2-7; TRBD1 agrees at 7 bases. After removal of 4 bases from V and 2 bases from J, the junction contained 6 bases not matched to a gene. CDR3 length: 14 residues. Germline V gives CDR1 SGHRS, CDR2 YFSETQ. In DNA, the CDR3 is TGCGCCAGCAGCCCAGGGGACAGACCCTACGAGCAGTACTTC. As protein: CASSPGDRPYEQYF.

The CDR3 sequence: CASSQTSDIGSYEQYF. The DNA for the CDR3 is TGCGCCAGCAGCCAGACGTCGGACATAGGCTCCTACGAGCAGTACTTC. J is TRBJ2-7 and V is TRBV4-1, with D possibly matching TRBD1 (5 bases). Trimming stripped 3 bases from V and 0 bases from J, with 15 bases between. CDR1 and CDR2 from the germline V gene are MGHRA and YSYEKL. This CDR3 has 16 amino acids.

The chain joins TRBV3-1 (or the pseudogene TRBV3-2) to TRBJ1-1, with TRBD1 matching over 7 bases. The V segment lost 2 bases and the J segment 10 bases; nucleotides outside the gene matches: 16. CDR1 LGHDT and CDR2 YNNKEL come from the germline V gene (reference sequence). The CDR3 runs to 16 residues. The CDR3 coding sequence is TGTGCCAGCAGCCAAATCTACCCCCTTTACAGGACAGGAGCTTTCTTT. Its protein product is CASSQIYPLYRTGAFF.

The rearrangement joins TRBV5-1 to TRBJ1-1, with TRBD1 identical over 8 bases. CDR3 length: 16 amino acids. V shed 0 bases and J 4 bases; nucleotides not matched to a gene: 8. Germline values: CDR1 SGHRS, CDR2 YFSETQ. For the CDR3, the DNA is TGCGCCAGCAGCTTGGGGCAGGGGGCTGAAGGCACTGAAGCTTTCTTT. Protein: CASSLGQGAEGTEAFF.

J is TRBJ2-5 and V is TRBV15; 10 bases map to TRBD2. CDR1 LNHNV and CDR2 YYDKDF come from the germline V gene (reference sequence). The CDR3 consists of 15 residues. The V gene end was trimmed by 5 bases and the J gene end by 2 bases; junction bases not matched to a gene: 5. CDR3 protein: CATSVGLAVQETQYF. CDR3 DNA: TGTGCCACCAGCGTCGGACTAGCGGTACAAGAGACCCAGTACTTC. Together with reference TRBV15 and TRBJ2-5, the CDR3 gives the full variable domain: DAMVIQNPRYQVTQFGKPVTLSCSQTLNHNVMYWYQQKSSQAPKLLFHYYDKDFNNEADTPDNFQSRRPNTSFCFLDIRSPGLGDTAMYLCATSVGLAVQETQYFGPGTRLLVL.

The CDR3 loop reads CASTTQQGNYGYTF. CDR3 coding DNA: TGTGCCAGCACCACCCAACAGGGAAACTATGGCTACACCTTC. The chain is built from TRBV7-2 and TRBJ1-2, with D perhaps matching TRBD1 (6 bases). The germline V gene encodes CDR1 SGHTA and CDR2 FQGNSA. Trimming stripped 7 bases from V and 2 bases from J, with 14 bases between. This CDR3 has 14 amino acids. Drawing the rest from reference TRBV7-2 and TRBJ1-2, the complete variable domain is GAGVSQSPSNKVTEKGKDVELRCDPISGHTALYWYRQSLGQGLEFLIYFQGNSAPDKSGLPSDRFSAERTGGSVSTLTIQRTQQEDSAVYLCASTTQQGNYGYTFGSGTRLTVV.

This chain connects TRBV6-6 to TRBJ2-1; 11 nucleotides line up with TRBD2. Germline V gives CDR1 MNHNY, CDR2 SVGAGI (reference sequence). J gave up 9 bases and V 6 bases, and 13 bases lay outside the gene matches. This CDR3 is built from 16 residues. This CDR3 reads CASRAPTSGSLGEQFF. CDR3 nucleotides: TGTGCCAGCAGAGCCCCAACTAGCGGGAGTTTGGGTGAGCAGTTCTTC.